This T cell receptor (beta chain) stems from a study of blood T cell repertoires in COVID-19. CDR1 and CDR2 (germline): LNHDA, SQIVND (reference sequence). V dropped 5 bases and J dropped 2 bases, with 9 bases sitting between them. The CDR3 spans 13 residues. Repertoires were generated with immunoSEQ multiplex PCR, while TCRdb's copy carries only in-frame clones and drops some. The table lists about 280,000 clones, nearly 90% of them singletons. The receptor was derived from a man aged 18 to 30 with active or convalescent COVID-19. The V and J genes are TRBV19 and TRBJ2-5, with D possibly matching TRBD1 (5 bases). Sequencing used peripheral blood. The CDR3 bases are TGTGCCAGTAGTCTACAGGAGCAAGAGACCCAGTACTTC. This encodes CASSLQEQETQYF.